This T cell receptor (beta chain) is from a study of OX40 agonist ivuxolimab in advanced cancers. Whole-study context: The dose-escalation cohort was just under 85% male, with a mean age of about 56 years, ranging roughly 23 to 79. There were three patients with partial responses, one having hepatocellular carcinoma and two cutaneous melanoma.

Method: immunoSEQ multiplex PCR; TCRdb's copy keeps in-frame clones and lacks some. The sample has approximately 27,000 clones; around three quarters are singletons. The count of this clone is one. With autoimmune disease history or systemic immunosuppression, patients were excluded. The TCR was taken from an adult with an advanced solid tumor such as melanoma, head and neck, liver or kidney cancer. This specimen consisted of CD4+ or CD8+ T cells sorted from blood, obtained in a trial of the OX40 agonist ivuxolimab.

The chain's CDR3 is CASSSRGNQPQHF. For the CDR3, the DNA is TGTGCCAGCAGCTCCAGGGGGAATCAGCCCCAGCATTTT. V and J are TRBV11-1 and TRBJ1-5; 7 nucleotides line up with TRBD1. V dropped 4 bases and J dropped 4; count of bases not matched to a gene: 1. The CDR3 is 13 amino acids. CDR1 is SGHAT and CDR2 is FQDESV in the germline V gene (reference sequence).